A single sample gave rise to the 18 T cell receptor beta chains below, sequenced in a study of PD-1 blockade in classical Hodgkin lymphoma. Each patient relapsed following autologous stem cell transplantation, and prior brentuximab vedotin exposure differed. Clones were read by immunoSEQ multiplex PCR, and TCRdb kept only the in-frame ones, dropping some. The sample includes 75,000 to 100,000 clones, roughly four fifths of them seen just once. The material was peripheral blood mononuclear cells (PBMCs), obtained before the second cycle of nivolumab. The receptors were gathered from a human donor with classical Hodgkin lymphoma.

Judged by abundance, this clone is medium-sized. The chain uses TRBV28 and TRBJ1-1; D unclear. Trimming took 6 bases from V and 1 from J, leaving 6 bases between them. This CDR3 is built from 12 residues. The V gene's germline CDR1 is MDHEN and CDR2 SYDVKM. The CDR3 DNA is TGTGCCAGCAGCACCTCGAACACTGAAGCTTTCTTT. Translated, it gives CASSTSNTEAFF.

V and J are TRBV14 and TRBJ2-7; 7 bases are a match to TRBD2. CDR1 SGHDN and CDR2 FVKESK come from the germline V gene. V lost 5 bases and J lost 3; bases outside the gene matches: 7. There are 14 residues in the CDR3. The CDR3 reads CASSYGLGDYEQYF. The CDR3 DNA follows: TGTGCCAGCAGCTACGGACTAGGGGACTACGAGCAGTACTTC.

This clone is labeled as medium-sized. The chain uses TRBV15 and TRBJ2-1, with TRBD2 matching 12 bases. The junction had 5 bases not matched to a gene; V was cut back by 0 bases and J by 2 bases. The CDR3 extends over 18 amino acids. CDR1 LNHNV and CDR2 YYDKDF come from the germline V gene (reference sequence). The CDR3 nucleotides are TGTGCCACCAGCAGAGAGTTGGCTAGCGGGAGGGCCTACAATGAGCAGTTCTTC. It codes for CATSRELASGRAYNEQFF.

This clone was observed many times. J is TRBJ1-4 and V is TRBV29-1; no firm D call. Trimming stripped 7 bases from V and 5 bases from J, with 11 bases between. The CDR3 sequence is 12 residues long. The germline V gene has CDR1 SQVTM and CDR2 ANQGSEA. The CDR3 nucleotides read TGCAGCGCCGCGGTATCGAATGAAAAACTGTTTTTT. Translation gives CSAAVSNEKLFF.

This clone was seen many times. This chain's CDR3 is CASRPGTGDSNQPQHF. The DNA of the CDR3 is TGTGCCAGCAGACCGGGGACAGGGGATAGCAATCAGCCCCAGCATTTT. The chain couples TRBV27 to TRBJ1-5, with 10 bases aligning to TRBD1. V lost 6 bases, J lost 0 bases, and 5 bases stayed unmatched. The germline V gene has CDR1 MNHEY and CDR2 SMNVEV (reference sequence). The length of the CDR3 is 16 residues.

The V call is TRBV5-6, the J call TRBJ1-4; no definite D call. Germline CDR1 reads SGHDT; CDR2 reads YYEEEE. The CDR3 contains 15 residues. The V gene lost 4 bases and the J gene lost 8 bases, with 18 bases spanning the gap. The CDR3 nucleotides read TGTGCCAGCAGCCCTTCGGGAAAAGAAGGGGAAAAACTGTTTTTT. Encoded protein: CASSPSGKEGEKLFF.

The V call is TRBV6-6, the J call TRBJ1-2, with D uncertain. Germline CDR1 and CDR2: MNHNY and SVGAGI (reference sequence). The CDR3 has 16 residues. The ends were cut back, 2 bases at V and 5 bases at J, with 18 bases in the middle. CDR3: CASSYPSGSRGYGYTF. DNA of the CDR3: TGTGCCAGCAGTTACCCGTCGGGGAGTCGCGGGTATGGCTACACCTTC.

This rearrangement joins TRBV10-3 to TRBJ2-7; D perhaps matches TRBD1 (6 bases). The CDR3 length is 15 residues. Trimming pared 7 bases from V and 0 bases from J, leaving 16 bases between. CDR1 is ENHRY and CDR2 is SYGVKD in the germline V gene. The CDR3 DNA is TGTGCCATCACCGACCGGGGACACCGCTCCTACGAGCAGTACTTC. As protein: CAITDRGHRSYEQYF.

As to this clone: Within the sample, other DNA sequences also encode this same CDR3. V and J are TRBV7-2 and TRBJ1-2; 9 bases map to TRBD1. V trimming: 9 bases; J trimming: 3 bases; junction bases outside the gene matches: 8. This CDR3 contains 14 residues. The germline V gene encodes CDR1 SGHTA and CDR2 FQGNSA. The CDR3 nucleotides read TGTGCCAGTTCTCCGGGACAGGGAGACTATGGCTACACCTTC. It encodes CASSPGQGDYGYTF. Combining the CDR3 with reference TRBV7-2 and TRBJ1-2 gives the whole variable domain GAGVSQSPSNKVTEKGKDVELRCDPISGHTALYWYRQSLGQGLEFLIYFQGNSAPDKSGLPSDRFSAERTGGSVSTLTIQRTQQEDSAVYLCASSPGQGDYGYTFGSGTRLTVV.

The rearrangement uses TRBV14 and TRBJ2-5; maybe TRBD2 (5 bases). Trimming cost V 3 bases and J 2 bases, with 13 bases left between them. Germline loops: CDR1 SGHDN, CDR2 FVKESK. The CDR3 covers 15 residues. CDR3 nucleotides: TGTGCCAGCAGCCATTGGAGGACGTCTCAAGAGACCCAGTACTTC. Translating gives CASSHWRTSQETQYF.

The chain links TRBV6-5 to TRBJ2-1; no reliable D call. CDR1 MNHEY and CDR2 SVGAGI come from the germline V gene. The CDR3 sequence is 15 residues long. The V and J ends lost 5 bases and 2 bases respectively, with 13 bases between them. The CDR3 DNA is TGTGCCAGCAGTACGACTGGCGGCCCCTACAATGAGCAGTTCTTC. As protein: CASSTTGGPYNEQFF.

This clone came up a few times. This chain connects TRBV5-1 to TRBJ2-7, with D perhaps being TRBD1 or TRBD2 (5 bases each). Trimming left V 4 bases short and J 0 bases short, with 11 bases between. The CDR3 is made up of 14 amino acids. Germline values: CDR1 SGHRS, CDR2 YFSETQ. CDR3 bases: TGCGCCAGCAGCCGGGACGCCAGCTCCTACGAGCAGTACTTC. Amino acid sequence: CASSRDASSYEQYF.

The CDR3, as DNA: TGTGCCAGCAGTCCACAGGGGAGCGCTAACTATGGCTACACCTTC. This translates into CASSPQGSANYGYTF. This rearrangement joins TRBV6-5 to TRBJ1-2; 7 bases are shared with TRBD1. From germline, CDR1 is MNHEY and CDR2 SVGAGI. The length of the CDR3 is 15 residues. J lost 0 bases, V lost 5 bases, and 6 bases had no gene match.

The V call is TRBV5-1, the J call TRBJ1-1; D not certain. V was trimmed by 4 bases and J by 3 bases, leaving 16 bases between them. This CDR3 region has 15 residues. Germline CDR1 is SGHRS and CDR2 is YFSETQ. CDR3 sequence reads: CASSLFQGPDTEAFF. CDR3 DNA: TGCGCCAGCAGCCTTTTTCAAGGACCTGACACTGAAGCTTTCTTT.

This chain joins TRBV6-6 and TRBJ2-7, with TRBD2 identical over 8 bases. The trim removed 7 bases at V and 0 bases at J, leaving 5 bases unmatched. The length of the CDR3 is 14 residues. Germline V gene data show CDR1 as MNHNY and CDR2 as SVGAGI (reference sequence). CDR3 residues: CASTPGLGSYEQYF. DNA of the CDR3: TGTGCCAGCACCCCGGGACTAGGCTCCTACGAGCAGTACTTC.

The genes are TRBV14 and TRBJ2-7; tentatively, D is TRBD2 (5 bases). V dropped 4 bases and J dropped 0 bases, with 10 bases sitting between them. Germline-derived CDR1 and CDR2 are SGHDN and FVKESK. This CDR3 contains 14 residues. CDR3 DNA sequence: TGTGCCAGCAGCCCCAACCGGGACTCCTACGAGCAGTACTTC. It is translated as CASSPNRDSYEQYF.

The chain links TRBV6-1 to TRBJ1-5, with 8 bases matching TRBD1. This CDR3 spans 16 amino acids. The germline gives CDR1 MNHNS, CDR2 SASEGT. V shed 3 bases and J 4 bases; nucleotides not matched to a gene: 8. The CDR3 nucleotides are TGTGCCAGCAGTGAGCATGGACAGGGCACGAATCAGCCCCAGCATTTT. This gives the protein CASSEHGQGTNQPQHF.

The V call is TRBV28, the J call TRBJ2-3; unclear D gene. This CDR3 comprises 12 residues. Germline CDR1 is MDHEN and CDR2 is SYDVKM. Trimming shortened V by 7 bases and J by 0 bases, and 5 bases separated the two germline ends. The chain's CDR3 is CASNPSTDTQYF. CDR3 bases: TGTGCCAGCAACCCTAGCACAGATACGCAGTATTTT. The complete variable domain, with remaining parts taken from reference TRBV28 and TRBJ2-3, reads DVKVTQSSRYLVKRTGEKVFLECVQDMDHENMFWYRQDPGLGLRLIYFSYDVKMKEKGDIPEGYSVSREKKERFSLILESASTNQTSMYLCASNPSTDTQYFGPGTRLTVL.